This paragraph reports one T cell receptor (beta chain). The sample belongs to a study of T cells in Graves' hyperthyroidism and ophthalmopathy. Authors of the study amplified TCR beta CDR3 regions from RNA transcripts. HTBI primers drove first-round RT-PCR of the TCR CDR3. TCRdb reprocessed the multiplex PCR reads with MiXCR, giving one entry per CDR3 protein. The data show 500,000 to 600,000 distinct CDR3 sequences, with over 35% seen just once and around 44% held by the top ten. The clonotype comes from an adult woman with Graves' disease, either hyperthyroidism or ophthalmopathy (not recorded which). Sequenced input: peripheral blood or thyroid tissue (not recorded which).

The CDR3 DNA follows: TGCAGCGTCCGGACGCCTGGCGGCCCCTACGAGCAGTACTTC. Encoded protein: CSVRTPGGPYEQYF. This sequence joins TRBV29-1 and TRBJ2-7; D call uncertain. The CDR3 has 14 residues. Germline CDR1 is SQVTM and CDR2 is ANQGSEA. The germline V and J ends were trimmed by 6 bases and 2 bases, with 17 bases remaining between them.